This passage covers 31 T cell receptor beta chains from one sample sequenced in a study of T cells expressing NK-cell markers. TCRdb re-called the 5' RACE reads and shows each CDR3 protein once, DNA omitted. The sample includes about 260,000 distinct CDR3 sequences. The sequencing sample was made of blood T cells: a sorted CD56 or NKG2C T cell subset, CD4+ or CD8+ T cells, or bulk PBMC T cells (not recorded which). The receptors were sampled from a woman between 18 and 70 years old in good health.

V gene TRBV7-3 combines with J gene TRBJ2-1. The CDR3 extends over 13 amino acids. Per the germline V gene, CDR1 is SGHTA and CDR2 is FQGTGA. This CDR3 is CASSLSGNNEQFF. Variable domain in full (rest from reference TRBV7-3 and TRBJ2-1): GAGVSQTPSNKVTEKGKYVELRCDPISGHTALYWYRQSLGQGPEFLIYFQGTGAADDSGLPNDRFFAVRPEGSVSTLKIQRTERGDSAVYLCASSLSGNNEQFFGPGTRLTVL.

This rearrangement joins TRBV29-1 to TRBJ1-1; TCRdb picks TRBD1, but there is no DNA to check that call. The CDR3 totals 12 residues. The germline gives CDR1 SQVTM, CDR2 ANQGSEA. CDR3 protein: CSSRGGDTEAFF.

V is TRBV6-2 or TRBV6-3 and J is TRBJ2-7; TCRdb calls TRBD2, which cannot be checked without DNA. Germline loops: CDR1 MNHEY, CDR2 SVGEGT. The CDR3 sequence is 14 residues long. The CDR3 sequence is CAIQRAAGAYEQYF.

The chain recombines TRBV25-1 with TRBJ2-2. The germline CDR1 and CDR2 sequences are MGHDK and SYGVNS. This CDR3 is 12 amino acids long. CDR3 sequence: CASTRFAGELFF. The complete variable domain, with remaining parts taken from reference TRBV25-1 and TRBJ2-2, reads EADIYQTPRYLVIGTGKKITLECSQTMGHDKMYWYQQDPGMELHLIHYSYGVNSTEKGDLSSESTVSRIRTEHFPLTLESARPSHTSQYLCASTRFAGELFFGEGSRLTVL.

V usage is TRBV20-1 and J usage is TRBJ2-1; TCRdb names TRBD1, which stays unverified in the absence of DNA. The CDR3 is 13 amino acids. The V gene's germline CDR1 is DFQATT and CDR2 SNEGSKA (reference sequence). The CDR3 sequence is CSAIRDIYNEQFF.

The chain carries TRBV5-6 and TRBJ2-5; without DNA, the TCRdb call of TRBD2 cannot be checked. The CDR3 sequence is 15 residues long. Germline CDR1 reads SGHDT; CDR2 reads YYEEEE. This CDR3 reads CASSLGRGREETQYF.

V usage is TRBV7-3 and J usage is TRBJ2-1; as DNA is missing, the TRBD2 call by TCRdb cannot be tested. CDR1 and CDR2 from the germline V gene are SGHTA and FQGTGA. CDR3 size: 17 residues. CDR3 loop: CASSLKGRLAEVDEQFF.

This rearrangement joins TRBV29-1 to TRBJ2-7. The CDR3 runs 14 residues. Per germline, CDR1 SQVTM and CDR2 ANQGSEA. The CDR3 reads CSVEEGPSSYEQYF.

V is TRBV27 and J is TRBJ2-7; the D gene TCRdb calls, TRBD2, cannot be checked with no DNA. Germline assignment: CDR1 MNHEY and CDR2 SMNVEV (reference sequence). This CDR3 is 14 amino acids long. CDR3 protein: CASSSGGLPYEQYF.

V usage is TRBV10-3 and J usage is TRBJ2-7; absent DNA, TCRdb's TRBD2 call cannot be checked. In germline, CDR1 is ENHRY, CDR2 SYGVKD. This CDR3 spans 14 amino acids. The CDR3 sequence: CAISALTSSNEQYF.

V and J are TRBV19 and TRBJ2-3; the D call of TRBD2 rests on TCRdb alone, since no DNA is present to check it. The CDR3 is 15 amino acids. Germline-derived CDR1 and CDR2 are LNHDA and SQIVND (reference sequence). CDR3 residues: CASSALAGLGDTQYF.

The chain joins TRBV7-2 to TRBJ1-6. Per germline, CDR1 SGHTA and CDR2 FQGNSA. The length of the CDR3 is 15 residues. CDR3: CASSPGRAINSPLHF.

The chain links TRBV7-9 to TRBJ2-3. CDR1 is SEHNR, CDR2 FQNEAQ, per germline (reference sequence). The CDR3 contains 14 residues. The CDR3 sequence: CASSKQSSTDTQYF. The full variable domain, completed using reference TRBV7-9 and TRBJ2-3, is DTGVSQNPRHKITKRGQNVTFRCDPISEHNRLYWYRQTLGQGPEFLTYFQNEAQLEKSRLLSDRFSAERPKGSFSTLEIQRTEQGDSAMYLCASSKQSSTDTQYFGPGTRLTVL.

CDR3 region: CASVLTSGGSLSYNEQFF. The chain recombines TRBV11-1 with TRBJ2-1; the D call from TCRdb, TRBD2, cannot be confirmed without DNA. The CDR3 is 18 residues long. Germline V gene lookup returns CDR1 SGHAT and CDR2 FQDESV (reference sequence).

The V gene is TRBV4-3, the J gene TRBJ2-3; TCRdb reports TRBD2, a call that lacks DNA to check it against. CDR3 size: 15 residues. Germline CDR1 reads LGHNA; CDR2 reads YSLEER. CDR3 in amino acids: CASSPRLAVTDTQYF.

The chain's CDR3 is CASSLTDSNEQFF. V and J are TRBV7-3 and TRBJ2-1; TCRdb reports TRBD1, a call that lacks DNA to check it against. The germline V gene has CDR1 SGHTA and CDR2 FQGTGA. The CDR3 spans 13 residues.

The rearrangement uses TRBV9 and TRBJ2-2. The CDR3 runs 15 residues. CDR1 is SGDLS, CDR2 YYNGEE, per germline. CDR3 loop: CASSDWGSNTGELFF.

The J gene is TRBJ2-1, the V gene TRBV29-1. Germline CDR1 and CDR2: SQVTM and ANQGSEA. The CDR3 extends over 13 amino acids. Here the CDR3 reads CSVVHLSYNEQFF.

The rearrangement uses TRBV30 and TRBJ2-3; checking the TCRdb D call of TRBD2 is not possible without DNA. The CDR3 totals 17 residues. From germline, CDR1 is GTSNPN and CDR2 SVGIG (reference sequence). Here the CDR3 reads CAWSVRGAPRSTDTQYF.

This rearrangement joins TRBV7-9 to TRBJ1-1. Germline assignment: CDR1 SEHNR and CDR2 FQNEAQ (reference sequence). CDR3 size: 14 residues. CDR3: CASSIDILNTEAFF.

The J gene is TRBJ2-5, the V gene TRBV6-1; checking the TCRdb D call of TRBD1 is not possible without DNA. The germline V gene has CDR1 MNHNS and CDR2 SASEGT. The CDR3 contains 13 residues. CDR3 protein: CASSEGHRETQYF.

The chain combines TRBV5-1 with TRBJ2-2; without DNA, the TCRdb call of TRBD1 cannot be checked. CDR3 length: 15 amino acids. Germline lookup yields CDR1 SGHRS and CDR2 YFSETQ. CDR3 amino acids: CATRSGTGNTGELFF.

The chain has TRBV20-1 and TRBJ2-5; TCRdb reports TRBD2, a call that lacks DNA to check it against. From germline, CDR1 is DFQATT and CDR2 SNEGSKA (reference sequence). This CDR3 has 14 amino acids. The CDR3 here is CSAQGLAGKETQYF.

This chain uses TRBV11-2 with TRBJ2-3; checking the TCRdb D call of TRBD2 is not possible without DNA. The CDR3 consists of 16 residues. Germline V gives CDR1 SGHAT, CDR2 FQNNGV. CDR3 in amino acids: CASSLVSGASTDTQYF.

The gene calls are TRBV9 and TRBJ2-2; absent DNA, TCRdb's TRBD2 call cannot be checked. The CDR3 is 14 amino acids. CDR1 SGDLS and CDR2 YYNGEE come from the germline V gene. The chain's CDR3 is CASSPGLRGGELFF.

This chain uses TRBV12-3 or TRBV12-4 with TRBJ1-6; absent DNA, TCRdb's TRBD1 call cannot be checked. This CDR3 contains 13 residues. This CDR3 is CASSLSVGVALHF.

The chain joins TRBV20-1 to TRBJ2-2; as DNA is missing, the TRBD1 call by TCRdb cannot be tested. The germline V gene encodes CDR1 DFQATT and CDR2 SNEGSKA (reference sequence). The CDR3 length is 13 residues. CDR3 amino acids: CSRRSTNTGELFF.

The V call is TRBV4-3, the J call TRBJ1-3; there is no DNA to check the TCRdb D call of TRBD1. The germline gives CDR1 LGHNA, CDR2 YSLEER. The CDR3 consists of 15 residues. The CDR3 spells CASSPQGTGSDTIYF.

The CDR3 reads CASSLDPGTYEQYF. The rearrangement links TRBV5-4 to TRBJ2-7. Per the germline V gene, CDR1 is SGHNT and CDR2 is YYREEE (reference sequence). The CDR3 runs 14 residues.

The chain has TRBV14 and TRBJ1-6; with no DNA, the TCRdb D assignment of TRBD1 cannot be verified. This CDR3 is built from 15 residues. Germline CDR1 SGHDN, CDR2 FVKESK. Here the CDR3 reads CASSQGRQGTSPLHF.

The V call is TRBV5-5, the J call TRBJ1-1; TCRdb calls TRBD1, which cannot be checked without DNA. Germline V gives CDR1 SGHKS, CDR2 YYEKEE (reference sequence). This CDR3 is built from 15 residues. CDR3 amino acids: CASSFRGPRNTEAFF.